This record covers a single T cell receptor beta chain. Its antigen is unknown. Sorted cells reached over 95% purity in every population. The sample belongs to a study of beta chain features in type 1 diabetes. All of the isolated RNA was reverse transcribed, so expressed TCRB transcripts were sequenced. Repertoires were generated with immunoSEQ multiplex PCR, while TCRdb's copy carries only in-frame clones and drops some. Of about 160,000 clones in the sample, about 8.3% were seen once. Study results and caveats: Type 1 diabetes patients showed a moderate but significant shortening of TCRB CDR3s in all four CD4+ subsets.

V shed 3 bases and J 6 bases; nucleotides not matched to a gene: 2. CDR1 and CDR2 from the germline V gene are SGHDT and YYEEEE. The CDR3 is 13 amino acids. The chain is built from TRBV5-6 and TRBJ2-1; 8 bases align to TRBD2. The specimen sequenced was central memory CD4+ T cells from blood. This receptor was taken from a woman aged 18-30 years with type 1 diabetes. The CDR3 DNA reads TGTGCCAGCAGCTCGGGGGGGCGCAATGAGCAGTTCTTC. Amino acids: CASSSGGRNEQFF.